This entry describes one T cell receptor (beta chain). The data stem from a study of blood T cell repertoires in COVID-19. Clones were read by immunoSEQ multiplex PCR, and TCRdb kept only the in-frame ones, dropping some. Seen here are about 83,000 clones, over 60% observed once, and the top ten hold 15% to 20%. This CDR3 has 17 residues. The J segment lost 5 bases and the V segment lost 5 bases, leaving 11 bases of the junction unmatched. Germline assignment: CDR1 LGHNA and CDR2 YNFKEQ. The genes are TRBV4-2 and TRBJ2-2; 10 bases align to TRBD2. The material sequenced was peripheral blood. The receptor comes from an elderly woman with active or convalescent COVID-19. The CDR3 reads CASSTLAGIYQTGELFF. The CDR3 DNA reads TGTGCCAGCAGCACACTAGCGGGGATCTATCAAACCGGGGAGCTGTTTTTT.